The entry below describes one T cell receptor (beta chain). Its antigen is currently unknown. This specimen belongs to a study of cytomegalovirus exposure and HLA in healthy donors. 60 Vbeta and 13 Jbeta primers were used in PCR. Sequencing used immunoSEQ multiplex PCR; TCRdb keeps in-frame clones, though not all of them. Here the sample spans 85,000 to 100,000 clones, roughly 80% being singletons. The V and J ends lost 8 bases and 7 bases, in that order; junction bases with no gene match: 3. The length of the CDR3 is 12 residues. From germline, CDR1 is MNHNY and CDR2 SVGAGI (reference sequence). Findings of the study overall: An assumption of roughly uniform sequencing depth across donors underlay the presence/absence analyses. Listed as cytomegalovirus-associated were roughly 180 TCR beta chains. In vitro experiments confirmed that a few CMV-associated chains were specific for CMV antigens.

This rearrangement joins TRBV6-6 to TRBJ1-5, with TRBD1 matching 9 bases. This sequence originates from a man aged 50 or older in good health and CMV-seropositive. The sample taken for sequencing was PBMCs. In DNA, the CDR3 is TGTGCCAGCCGGGACAGGGACCAGCCCCAGCATTTT. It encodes CASRDRDQPQHF.